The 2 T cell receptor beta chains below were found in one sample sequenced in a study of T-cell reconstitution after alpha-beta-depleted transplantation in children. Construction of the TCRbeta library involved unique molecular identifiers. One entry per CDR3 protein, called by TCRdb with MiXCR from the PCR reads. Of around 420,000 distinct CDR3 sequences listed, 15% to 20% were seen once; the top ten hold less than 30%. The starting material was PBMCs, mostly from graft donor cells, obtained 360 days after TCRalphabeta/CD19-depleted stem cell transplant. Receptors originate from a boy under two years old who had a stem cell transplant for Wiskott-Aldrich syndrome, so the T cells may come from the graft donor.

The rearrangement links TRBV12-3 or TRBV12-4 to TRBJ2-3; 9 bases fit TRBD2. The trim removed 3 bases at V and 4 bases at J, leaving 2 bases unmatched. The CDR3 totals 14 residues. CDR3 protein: CASSFAGGADTQYF. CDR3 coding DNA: TGTGCCAGCAGTTTTGCGGGAGGGGCAGATACGCAGTATTTT.

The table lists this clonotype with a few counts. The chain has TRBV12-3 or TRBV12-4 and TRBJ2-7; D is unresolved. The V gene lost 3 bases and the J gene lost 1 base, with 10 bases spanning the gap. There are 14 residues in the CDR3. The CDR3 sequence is CASSFHPKSYEQYF. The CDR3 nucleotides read TGTGCCAGCAGTTTCCACCCGAAATCCTACGAGCAGTACTTC.